These 32 T cell receptor beta chains were all obtained from the same sample, sequenced in a study of T-cell reconstitution after alpha-beta-depleted transplantation in children. The authors prepared the TCRbeta library with unique molecular identifiers. TCRdb redid the calling of the PCR reads with MiXCR, one entry per CDR3 protein. This table has 200,000 or so distinct CDR3 sequences, 6.3% appearing once. The sample in question was PBMCs, obtained before TCRalphabeta/CD19-depleted stem cell transplant. The receptors come from a girl under three years old with combined immunodeficiency, due to receive a stem cell transplant.

In its sample, this clonotype was seen many times. The chain couples TRBV24-1 to TRBJ2-5; TRBD2 aligns across 9 bases. Looked up from germline, CDR1 is KGHDR and CDR2 is SFDVKD. The CDR3 spans 14 residues. V dropped 7 bases and J dropped 2; count of bases not matched to a gene: 4. The CDR3 nucleotides are TGTGCCACCAGCCGGACTAGCGAACAAGAGACCCAGTACTTC. It specifies CATSRTSEQETQYF.

There are many counts of this clonotype. The rearrangement uses TRBV20-1 and TRBJ2-3, with 11 bases aligning to TRBD1. Trimming removed 4 bases from V and 3 bases from J; junction bases left unmatched: 6. Looked up from germline, CDR1 is DFQATT and CDR2 is SNEGSKA (reference sequence). This CDR3 has 15 residues. The CDR3 bases are TGCAGTGCTACTGGACAGGGGGCGAGGACAGATACGCAGTATTTT. Translated: CSATGQGARTDTQYF.

This clonotype was recorded at least ten times. The CDR3 here is CSASSGRATDTQYF. CDR3 DNA sequence: TGCAGTGCTAGTTCCGGCAGGGCTACAGATACGCAGTATTTT. The chain joins TRBV20-1 to TRBJ2-3; D perhaps matches TRBD1 (5 bases). In germline, CDR1 is DFQATT, CDR2 SNEGSKA (reference sequence). This CDR3 has 14 amino acids. V was pared by 3 bases and J by 3 bases, with 13 bases between.

This clonotype was observed at least ten times. The J gene is TRBJ2-1, the V gene TRBV5-1, with TRBD1 as a possible D gene (8 bases). Germline values: CDR1 SGHRS, CDR2 YFSETQ. V dropped 2 bases and J dropped 10 bases, with 19 bases sitting between them. CDR3 length: 15 amino acids. The chain's CDR3 is CASSFVWNRGGEQFF. As DNA, the CDR3 is TGCGCCAGCAGCTTCGTGTGGAACAGGGGGGGCGAGCAGTTCTTC.

The J gene is TRBJ2-7, the V gene TRBV4-1; no definite D call. This CDR3 contains 15 residues. Looked up from germline, CDR1 is MGHRA and CDR2 is YSYEKL. The V and J ends lost 1 base and 4 bases respectively, with 14 bases between them. This CDR3 reads CASSQVLNDPYEQYF. DNA for the CDR3: TGCGCCAGCAGCCAAGTCTTGAATGATCCGTACGAGCAGTACTTC.

The chain employs TRBV10-3 and TRBJ2-7; maybe TRBD2 (5 bases). Germline CDR1 ENHRY, CDR2 SYGVKD. The CDR3 runs 14 residues. Trimming removed 3 bases at V and 3 bases at J, with 12 bases between. This CDR3 is CAISDVGSHYEQYF. For the CDR3, the DNA is TGTGCCATCAGTGATGTGGGGAGTCACTACGAGCAGTACTTC.

This clonotype was detected ten times or more. J is TRBJ2-7 and V is TRBV6-2 or TRBV6-3; 9 bases agree with TRBD1. Germline V lookup: CDR1 MNHEY, CDR2 SVGEGT. CDR3 length: 14 amino acids. The J segment lost 2 bases and the V segment lost 7 bases, leaving 6 bases of the junction unmatched. The CDR3 region is CASTRTGEAYEQYF. In nucleotides, the CDR3 is TGTGCCAGCACCCGGACAGGGGAGGCCTACGAGCAGTACTTC.

This clonotype has a count of ten or more. V gene TRBV29-1 combines with J gene TRBJ2-1, with D uncertain. Germline CDR1 is SQVTM and CDR2 is ANQGSEA. This CDR3 comprises 13 residues. V dropped 5 bases and J dropped 0 bases, with 8 bases sitting between them. Written as DNA, the CDR3 is TGCAGCGTTATCCCTAGCTCCTACAATGAGCAGTTCTTC. Protein product: CSVIPSSYNEQFF.

This clonotype was recorded at least ten times. CDR3 loop: CASSLTETQYF. In nucleotides, the CDR3 is TGTGCCAGCAGCTTAACAGAGACCCAGTACTTC. The chain links TRBV12-3 or TRBV12-4 to TRBJ2-5, with no clear D. V was cut by 6 bases and J by 4 bases, with 6 bases left in between. This CDR3 region has 11 residues.

This clonotype was detected ten times or more. The chain carries TRBV15 and TRBJ1-5, with D possibly being TRBD1 (5 bases). The ends were cut back, 3 bases at V and 7 bases at J, with 10 bases in the middle. Germline lookup yields CDR1 LNHNV and CDR2 YYDKDF (reference sequence). CDR3 size: 13 residues. The CDR3 DNA reads as TGTGCCACCAGCAGGAGTCAGGGACAGCCCCAGCATTTT. Translating it yields CATSRSQGQPQHF.

This clonotype showed up many times. One junction end disagrees with the germline gene, perhaps due to a read error. The V gene is TRBV12-3 or TRBV12-4, the J gene TRBJ1-6, with D unresolved. The CDR3 totals 17 residues. In DNA form, the CDR3 reads TGTGCCAGCAGTTTGGAGGCAATGAGCTCCTATAATTCACTCCTCCACTTT. Translation: CASSLEAMSSYNSLLHF.

The chain uses TRBV23-1 and TRBJ2-7, with D perhaps matching TRBD2 (5 bases). TRBV23-1 is an ORF, with its function uncertain. The CDR3 has 16 amino acids. With 2 bases removed from V and 0 bases from J, the gap between germline ends came to 14 bases. The CDR3 loop reads CASSQNGVPVSYEQYF. The CDR3 DNA follows: TGCGCCAGCAGTCAAAACGGGGTACCAGTCTCCTACGAGCAGTACTTC.

This clonotype occurred a few times. This chain links TRBV28 with TRBJ2-7; D unresolved. This CDR3 region has 16 residues. V shed 1 base and J shed 3 bases, with 16 bases lying between them. Germline loops: CDR1 MDHEN, CDR2 SYDVKM. The CDR3 loop reads CASSLFTTAPHYEQYF. The CDR3, as DNA: TGTGCCAGCAGTTTATTTACGACCGCACCCCACTACGAGCAGTACTTC.

This clonotype was found many times. CDR3 residues: CASSQALAGREQFF. The CDR3 bases are TGTGCCAGCAGCCAAGCCCTAGCGGGCCGTGAGCAGTTCTTC. The genes are TRBV6-2 or TRBV6-3 and TRBJ2-1, with TRBD2 matching over 8 bases. The J segment lost 9 bases and the V segment lost 6 bases, leaving 10 bases of the junction unmatched. The CDR3 runs to 14 residues. The V gene's germline CDR1 is MNHEY and CDR2 SVGEGT.

This clonotype has a count of ten or more. The chain uses TRBV12-3 or TRBV12-4 and TRBJ1-5; 7 nucleotides line up with TRBD1. The V segment lost 8 bases and the J segment 0 bases; nucleotides outside the gene matches: 7. CDR3 length: 15 amino acids. The chain's CDR3 is CASELQGTSNQPQHF. The CDR3 nucleotides read TGTGCCAGCGAATTACAGGGGACTAGCAATCAGCCCCAGCATTTT.

In this sample, this clonotype turned up a few times. The chain combines TRBV7-8 with TRBJ2-7, with no clear D. V gave up 3 bases and J gave up 6 bases, with 15 bases separating them. Germline V gene lookup returns CDR1 SGHVS and CDR2 FQNEAQ. The CDR3 runs 14 residues. The chain's CDR3 is CASSLNRVGSEQYF. The DNA for the CDR3 is TGTGCCAGCAGCTTGAATAGGGTGGGTTCCGAGCAGTACTTC.

There are many counts of this clonotype. This chain joins TRBV9 and TRBJ2-1, with 10 positions matching TRBD2. Per the germline V gene, CDR1 is SGDLS and CDR2 is YYNGEE. CDR3 length: 17 residues. The V gene end was trimmed by 0 bases and the J gene end by 7 bases; junction bases not matched to a gene: 10. CDR3 nucleotide sequence: TGTGCCAGCAGCGTAGAAGGAGCGGGAGGGCCATTTAATGAGCAGTTCTTC. Amino acid sequence: CASSVEGAGGPFNEQFF. Full variable domain (rest looked up from reference TRBV9 and TRBJ2-1): DSGVTQTPKHLITATGQRVTLRCSPRSGDLSVYWYQQSLDQGLQFLIQYYNGEERAKGNILERFSAQQFPDLHSELNLSSLELGDSALYFCASSVEGAGGPFNEQFFGPGTRLTVL.

In this sample, this clonotype turned up many times. The J gene is TRBJ2-7, the V gene TRBV12-3 or TRBV12-4; D unresolved. The length of the CDR3 is 12 residues. Trimming stripped 3 bases from V and 3 bases from J, with 6 bases between. The CDR3 protein is CASSFISYEQYF. CDR3 bases: TGTGCCAGCAGTTTCATCAGCTACGAGCAGTACTTC.

This clonotype was counted ten times or more. The chain uses TRBV4-1 and TRBJ2-1; 9 nucleotides match TRBD2. Losses at the gene ends were 2 bases for V and 2 bases for J; bases not matched to a gene: 10. Germline CDR1 MGHRA, CDR2 YSYEKL. The CDR3 is 18 amino acids. CDR3 amino acids: CASSQPLLAGRPYNEQFF. The CDR3 DNA is TGCGCCAGCAGCCAACCGCTCCTAGCGGGACGCCCCTACAATGAGCAGTTCTTC.

Ten or more counts support this clonotype. V gene TRBV7-3 combines with J gene TRBJ2-2; D is ambiguous. V was clipped by 5 bases and J by 6 bases, with 7 bases between them. This CDR3 contains 12 residues. Germline-derived CDR1 and CDR2 are SGHTA and FQGTGA. CDR3 sequence (DNA): TGTGCCAGCAGCCAGACCGCCGGGGAGCTGTTTTTT. It yields the protein CASSQTAGELFF.

This clonotype was picked up a small number of times. This chain links TRBV5-1 with TRBJ2-7; 11 positions agree with TRBD2. Trimming took 0 bases from V and 12 from J; bases not matched to a gene: 20. Per germline, CDR1 SGHRS and CDR2 YFSETQ. CDR3 size: 18 residues. CDR3 amino acids: CASSLGWRSSGRTANPYF. In nucleotides, the CDR3 is TGCGCCAGCAGCTTGGGTTGGCGATCTAGCGGGAGGACCGCCAACCCGTACTTC. Full variable domain (outside the CDR3, taken from reference TRBV5-1 and TRBJ2-7): KAGVTQTPRYLIKTRGQQVTLSCSPISGHRSVSWYQQTPGQGLQFLFEYFSETQRNKGNFPGRFSGRQFSNSRSEMNVSTLELGDSALYLCASSLGWRSSGRTANPYFGPGTRLTVT.

This clonotype was picked up a small number of times. The V and J genes are TRBV29-1 and TRBJ2-2, with D unresolved. The CDR3 is 14 amino acids. V was cut by 2 bases and J by 3 bases, with 10 bases left in between. Germline V gene lookup returns CDR1 SQVTM and CDR2 ANQGSEA. The CDR3 bases are TGCAGCGTTGAAAACCGCCCTTACACCGGGGAGCTGTTTTTT. It codes for CSVENRPYTGELFF.

This clonotype was found many times. The rearrangement uses TRBV29-1 and TRBJ2-3, with a weak D call TRBD2 (6 bases). This CDR3 comprises 15 residues. V lost 8 bases and J lost 4, with 22 bases in between. The V gene's germline CDR1 is SQVTM and CDR2 ANQGSEA. CDR3 bases: TGCAGCTTGTCAACAGGTGGGGGGTTGGCAGATACGCAGTATTTT. It yields the protein CSLSTGGGLADTQYF.

This clonotype was counted ten times or more. The chain recombines TRBV4-1 with TRBJ2-5; D unresolved. This CDR3 is built from 18 residues. Trimming left V 4 bases short and J 4 bases short, with 25 bases between. Germline V CDR1 and CDR2: MGHRA, YSYEKL. CDR3 amino acids: CASSRGILLTDRRETQYF. In nucleotides, the CDR3 is TGCGCCAGCAGCCGGGGAATCCTATTGACGGATCGACGAGAGACCCAGTACTTC.

This clonotype was recorded at least ten times. This chain joins TRBV5-1 and TRBJ1-1; D not resolved. CDR1 and CDR2 (germline): SGHRS, YFSETQ. The V end was cut by 0 bases, the J end by 8 bases, with 11 bases between. CDR3 length: 13 amino acids. The CDR3 DNA reads as TGCGCCAGCAGCTTGGCAGGCCCGTCCGAAGCTTTCTTT. Translation: CASSLAGPSEAFF.

This clonotype was seen repeatedly, ten times or more. CDR3 loop: CASSQVRREVTQYF. CDR3 DNA sequence: TGTGCCAGCAGCCAAGTTCGGCGGGAGGTGACCCAGTACTTC. This chain joins TRBV3-1 and TRBJ2-5, with 8 bases matching TRBD2. J was trimmed by 7 bases and V by 1 base; bases with no gene match: 5. The germline gives CDR1 LGHDT, CDR2 YNNKEL (reference sequence). This CDR3 region has 14 residues.

This clonotype was picked up many times. In DNA form, the CDR3 reads TGTGCCAGCAGCTTATGGTCCGTCGAAGCTTTCTTT. Protein product: CASSLWSVEAFF. The rearrangement links TRBV7-8 to TRBJ1-1; D is uncertain. Trimming stripped 2 bases from V and 8 bases from J, with 9 bases between. Germline CDR1 reads SGHVS; CDR2 reads FQNEAQ. There are 12 residues in the CDR3. Full variable domain (outside the CDR3, taken from reference TRBV7-8 and TRBJ1-1): GAGVSQSPRYKVAKRGQDVALRCDPISGHVSLFWYQQALGQGPEFLTYFQNEAQLDKSGLPSDRFFAERPEGSVSTLKIQRTQQEDSAVYLCASSLWSVEAFFGQGTRLTVV.

This clonotype was counted ten times or more. The chain is built from TRBV5-1 and TRBJ2-1; TRBD1 matches at 7 bases. This CDR3 is 14 amino acids long. Trimming at V came to 0 bases and at J to 7 bases, leaving 4 bases not matched to a gene. Germline lookup yields CDR1 SGHRS and CDR2 YFSETQ. The CDR3 region is CASSLAGTENEQFF. The CDR3 region has the DNA TGCGCCAGCAGCTTGGCCGGGACAGAGAATGAGCAGTTCTTC.

This clonotype came up a few times. The chain couples TRBV7-9 to TRBJ2-7; D is unclear. The germline CDR1 and CDR2 sequences are SEHNR and FQNEAQ (reference sequence). This CDR3 spans 14 amino acids. Trimming left V 2 bases short and J 6 bases short, with 14 bases between. This CDR3 is CASSLQGLFSEQYF. CDR3 DNA sequence: TGTGCCAGCAGCTTACAAGGCCTGTTCTCCGAGCAGTACTTC.

The sample holds many counts of this clonotype. The J gene is TRBJ2-1, the V gene TRBV27; TRBD2 agrees at 13 bases. The germline V gene encodes CDR1 MNHEY and CDR2 SMNVEV (reference sequence). The V segment lost 3 bases and the J segment 6 bases; nucleotides outside the gene matches: 5. The CDR3 sequence is 16 residues long. CDR3 residues: CASSFSLAGGLNEQFF. The DNA for the CDR3 is TGTGCCAGCAGTTTCTCACTAGCGGGGGGGCTCAATGAGCAGTTCTTC.

This clonotype was counted a few times. The rearrangement links TRBV20-1 to TRBJ2-2, with 8 positions matching TRBD2. The CDR3 is 24 residues long. Germline lookup yields CDR1 DFQATT and CDR2 SNEGSKA (reference sequence). V lost 4 bases and J lost 7; bases outside the gene matches: 38. The CDR3 reads CSAKHPGEWTSRGFLGRVYGELFF. CDR3 in DNA: TGCAGTGCTAAACATCCGGGCGAGTGGACCTCCCGGGGGTTTCTCGGGAGGGTCTACGGGGAGCTGTTTTTT.

Here the CDR3 reads CASSLASWSYNEQFF. CDR3 nucleotide sequence: TGTGCCAGCAGCTTAGCGTCTTGGTCTTACAATGAGCAGTTCTTC. The chain has TRBV7-2 and TRBJ2-1, with D unresolved. The CDR3 sequence is 15 residues long. V was trimmed by 0 bases and J by 4 bases, leaving 10 bases between them. CDR1 SGHTA and CDR2 FQGNSA come from the germline V gene.